This T cell receptor beta chain stems from a study of OX40 agonist ivuxolimab in advanced cancers. With respect to the entire study: Ivuxolimab was a fully human IgG2 agonistic monoclonal antibody targeting the costimulatory receptor OX40 (CD134). Intravenous ivuxolimab was administered to patients every 2 weeks at six dose levels: 0.01, 0.1, 0.3, 1.5, 3 and 10 mg/kg. Of the roughly 52 dose-escalation patients, hepatocellular carcinoma was present in around 20, melanoma in roughly 15, renal cell carcinoma in 9 and head and neck cancer in 9. A male proportion of 75% to 85% and a mean age of around 60 years, ranging from roughly 23 to 90, were recorded for the dose-escalation cohort. Prior anti-PD-1, anti-PD-L1 or anti-CTLA-4 therapy was permitted, and checkpoint inhibitors had been received by more than 35% of dose-escalation patients. Partial responses occurred in three dose-escalation patients: two with cutaneous melanoma and one with hepatocellular carcinoma. The purpose of peripheral TCRbeta sequencing was to test whether ivuxolimab changed TCR sequence diversity and led to clonal T-cell expansion. The paper covers the monotherapy dose-escalation part of the phase I ivuxolimab trial, which included N of about 50 patients.

Paper-wide results and their limitations: The antigen specificity of the clonally expanded peripheral T cells was not determined. After ivuxolimab, CD8+ T cells had more expanded clones than CD4+ T cells on average. Low levels of normalized T-cell clonal expansion were also seen in some nonresponding patients. In the 0.1-3.0 mg/kg groups, partial responders had among the lowest normalized peripheral clonal expansion, particularly in CD8+ T cells. At doses of 0.1 to 3.0 mg/kg, clonal expansion of both CD4+ and CD8+ blood T cells was observed from baseline to week 6.

Genomic DNA was isolated from the sorted cells so that the TCRbeta CDR3 region could be sequenced. The immunoSEQ Assay was used to sequence the TCRbeta CDR3 regions. In TCRdb, the immuneACCESS table is reduced to in-frame sequences with V and J assigned. These tables do not hold every clone; where another copy was compared, an unresolved V gene accounts for under half, and the others remain unexplained. Counted in this sample were 25,000 to 35,000 clones; around 84% of them appeared once. The ten top clones hold approximately 12% of the sample. Patients with autoimmune disease history or receiving systemic immunosuppression were excluded from the trial. Peripheral blood for TCR sequencing was collected from all dose cohorts at baseline, on cycle 4 day 1, and on cycle 7 day 1. The samples were drawn from a first-in-human, open-label, multicenter phase I dose-escalation trial of ivuxolimab. Adults with locally advanced or metastatic melanoma, renal cell carcinoma, hepatocellular carcinoma or head and neck squamous cell carcinoma were enrolled in the trial. Before TCR sequencing, CD4+ and CD8+ T cells were separately sorted from peripheral blood.

Including the terminal cysteine and phenylalanine, the CDR3 comprises 13 residues. Of all the DNA, just the CDR3 is kept, 39 bases in frame from base 1. V is pared back by 5 bases and J by 4 bases, with 12 bases lying between the germline termini. Taken from the germline V gene, the CDR1 and CDR2 loops are SGHTA and FQGNSA. Comments on this clone: Its antigen target is currently unknown. Base qualities are missing; no much larger clone stands one base away.

This receptor was identified in an adult with an advanced solid tumor such as melanoma, head and neck, liver or kidney cancer. The sequencing used CD4+ or CD8+ T cells sorted from blood, collected in a trial of the OX40 agonist ivuxolimab. The rearranged chain carries TRBV7-2 and TRBJ2-7, with the D gene not confidently named. DNA sequence: TGTGCCAGCAGCGGCGAGAGCAAATACGAGCAGTACTTC. Translated, this is CASSGESKYEQYF.